The present entry profiles one TCR beta chain with its context. Its antigen remains unknown. Per the germline V gene, CDR1 is LGHNA and CDR2 is YNFKEQ. V lost 3 bases and J lost 7, with 9 bases in between. The CDR3 covers 12 residues. The record originates from a study of blood T cells in healthy people across ages. Study outcomes and limitations: Higher diversity and more naive CD4+ cells were features of long-lived donors, compared to aged donors.

With a J-beta primer mix and a sample-barcoded 5' primer, a second PCR ran roughly 6 to 11 cycles. TCRdb re-analysed the 5' RACE reads in MiXCR, keeping a single row per CDR3 protein. The sample shows some 1,500,000 distinct CDR3 sequences, 42% of them seen only once. Sequencing used blood. The chain employs TRBV4-2 and TRBJ1-2; D call uncertain. The origin of this receptor is a woman under 30 in good health. The CDR3 DNA reads as TGTGCCAGCAGCCACGGCATCTTTGGCTACACCTTC. This codes for CASSHGIFGYTF.